Shown below are 19 T cell receptor beta chains from a single sample sequenced in a study of blood T cell dynamics during melanoma immunotherapy. The time point: pre-treatment baseline. Repertoires were generated with immunoSEQ multiplex PCR, while TCRdb's copy carries only in-frame clones and drops some. The sample comprises around 10,000 clones, roughly 83% of which are singletons, and about 18% rests with the top ten. The input for sequencing was blood, taken from a patient treated with checkpoint blockade. These receptors were obtained from a human donor with melanoma.

The J gene is TRBJ2-1, the V gene TRBV2; TRBD2 might be the D (6 bases). The germline V and J ends were trimmed by 6 bases and 4 bases, with 16 bases remaining between them. CDR1 and CDR2 from the germline V gene are SNHLY and FYNNEI. This CDR3 region has 15 residues. The DNA of the CDR3 is TGTGCCAGCAGAGGTGGGAGGCAGAGGTACAATGAGCAGTTCTTC. It yields the protein CASRGGRQRYNEQFF.

The rearrangement uses TRBV2 and TRBJ2-5, with no clear D. The V end was cut by 5 bases, the J end by 5 bases, with 12 bases between. Germline lookup yields CDR1 SNHLY and CDR2 FYNNEI. The CDR3 has 13 residues. CDR3 residues: CASSTYVRETQYF. CDR3 DNA sequence: TGTGCCAGCAGTACCTATGTCCGTGAGACCCAGTACTTC.

The table lists this clone with a few counts. The chain joins TRBV28 to TRBJ2-1, with D unresolved. The germline gives CDR1 MDHEN, CDR2 SYDVKM. V dropped 3 bases and J dropped 4 bases, with 16 bases sitting between them. The CDR3 consists of 16 residues. In nucleotides, the CDR3 is TGTGCCAGCAGTTTTCCTGACAATCCGATGTACAATGAGCAGTTCTTC. This encodes CASSFPDNPMYNEQFF.

This clone was observed once. This rearrangement joins TRBV5-6 to TRBJ1-2; 8 positions agree with TRBD1. Germline lookup yields CDR1 SGHDT and CDR2 YYEEEE. V lost 2 bases to trimming and J lost 3 bases; unmatched junction nucleotides: 3. The CDR3 length is 14 residues. The CDR3 is CASSFQGADYGYTF. The CDR3 bases are TGTGCCAGCAGCTTCCAGGGGGCGGACTATGGCTACACCTTC.

V usage is TRBV28 and J usage is TRBJ2-1; D unresolved. From germline, CDR1 is MDHEN and CDR2 SYDVKM. The CDR3 contains 15 residues. Trimming left V 6 bases short and J 8 bases short, with 20 bases between. CDR3 DNA sequence: TGTGCCAGCAGACCCGTTGAGTTTAGTGCCGATGAGCAGTTCTTC. Its protein product is CASRPVEFSADEQFF.

This sequence joins TRBV6-1 and TRBJ1-1; the D gene is possibly TRBD1 (6 bases). The CDR3 is 17 amino acids. Trimming cost V 0 bases and J 7 bases, with 21 bases left between them. Germline loops: CDR1 MNHNS, CDR2 SASEGT. The CDR3 DNA follows: TGTGCCAGCAGTGAAGCCAAAGGGGGAGGGTATGGCAGTGAAGCTTTCTTT. Translating gives CASSEAKGGGYGSEAFF.

The rearrangement uses TRBV5-1 and TRBJ2-4; the match to TRBD2 covers 10 bases. CDR3 length: 16 amino acids. Germline CDR1 reads SGHRS; CDR2 reads YFSETQ. V lost 3 bases and J lost 5; bases outside the gene matches: 8. The CDR3 DNA sequence: TGCGCCAGCAGCTCCAAAGCGGGGGGGATCCAAAACATTCAGTACTTC. Translated, it gives CASSSKAGGIQNIQYF. The full variable domain, with the rest looked up from reference TRBV5-1 and TRBJ2-4, is KAGVTQTPRYLIKTRGQQVTLSCSPISGHRSVSWYQQTPGQGLQFLFEYFSETQRNKGNFPGRFSGRQFSNSRSEMNVSTLELGDSALYLCASSSKAGGIQNIQYFGAGTRLSVL.

The V call is TRBV11-2, the J call TRBJ2-1, with unresolved D. V was clipped by 5 bases and J by 4 bases, with 12 bases between them. CDR1 SGHAT and CDR2 FQNNGV come from the germline V gene. This CDR3 contains 14 residues. The CDR3 sequence is CASSPANAYNEQFF. The CDR3 DNA reads TGTGCCAGCAGCCCAGCGAACGCATACAATGAGCAGTTCTTC.

The CDR3 DNA reads as TGTGCCAGCAGCCAAGGGGGTAGCAATCAGCCCCAGCATTTT. Its protein product is CASSQGGSNQPQHF. The chain joins TRBV4-2 to TRBJ1-5; D is unclear. Per germline, CDR1 LGHNA and CDR2 YNFKEQ. There are 14 residues in the CDR3. V was trimmed by 1 base and J by 0 bases, leaving 4 bases between them.

The V gene is TRBV11-2, the J gene TRBJ1-2; D is unclear. Germline-derived CDR1 and CDR2 are SGHAT and FQNNGV. The V end was cut by 1 base, the J end by 4 bases, with 10 bases between. The CDR3 contains 14 residues. This CDR3 is CASSLAGSSYGYTF. DNA of the CDR3: TGTGCCAGCAGCTTAGCAGGATCATCCTATGGCTACACCTTC.

The genes are TRBV7-2 and TRBJ1-5; D not resolved. Germline CDR1 SGHTA, CDR2 FQGNSA. The germline V and J ends were trimmed by 6 bases and 1 base, with 10 bases remaining between them. The length of the CDR3 is 14 residues. The CDR3 loop is CASSSAPSNQPQHF. CDR3 nucleotides: TGTGCCAGCAGTTCAGCCCCGAGCAATCAGCCCCAGCATTTT. The full variable domain, rest sourced from reference TRBV7-2 and TRBJ1-5, is GAGVSQSPSNKVTEKGKDVELRCDPISGHTALYWYRQSLGQGLEFLIYFQGNSAPDKSGLPSDRFSAERTGGSVSTLTIQRTQQEDSAVYLCASSSAPSNQPQHFGDGTRLSIL.

The rearrangement joins TRBV30 to TRBJ2-7; TRBD1 matches 10 bases. CDR3 length equals 14 residues. Looked up from germline, CDR1 is GTSNPN and CDR2 is SVGIG (reference sequence). The junction had 8 bases not matched to a gene; V was cut back by 3 bases and J by 6 bases. For the CDR3, the DNA is TGTGCCTGGAGCGGCGTTGGACAGGGGGGCGAGCAGTACTTC. Protein sequence: CAWSGVGQGGEQYF.

This chain connects TRBV6-6 to TRBJ2-7, with D possibly being TRBD2 (6 bases). V was clipped by 2 bases and J by 2 bases, with 10 bases between them. The V gene's germline CDR1 is MNHNY and CDR2 SVGAGI (reference sequence). CDR3 length equals 14 residues. The CDR3 DNA follows: TGTGCCAGCAGTTACGGTGGGAGGACCTACGAGCAGTACGTC. This gives the protein CASSYGGRTYEQYV.

CDR3 sequence reads: CASSLAQGGFEQYV. In DNA form, the CDR3 reads TGTGCCAGCAGCTTAGCGCAGGGTGGGTTCGAGCAGTACGTC. The chain uses TRBV7-6 and TRBJ2-7; the D gene is possibly TRBD1 (5 bases). Trimming took 0 bases from V and 6 from J, leaving 12 bases between them. The CDR3 has 14 amino acids. Germline CDR1 reads SGHVS; CDR2 reads FNYEAQ.

Regarding this clone: At one boundary the junction diverges from the germline segment, which might be a read error. The gene calls are TRBV7-2 and TRBJ1-5; D ambiguous. The CDR3 extends over 13 amino acids. Per germline, CDR1 SGHTA and CDR2 FQGNSA. CDR3 protein: CASSFTGPQAQHF. The CDR3, as DNA: TGTGCCAGCAGCTTCACCGGGCCTCAGGCCCAGCATTTT.

This clone appeared a few times. This chain uses TRBV19 with TRBJ1-2, with D perhaps TRBD1 (5 bases). Germline CDR1 and CDR2: LNHDA and SQIVND (reference sequence). The CDR3 is 15 residues long. Trimming shortened V by 5 bases and J by 6 bases, and 19 bases separated the two germline ends. The CDR3 region is CASSPWGQGGNGYTF. The CDR3 bases are TGTGCCAGTAGTCCCTGGGGCCAGGGAGGCAATGGCTACACCTTC.

In DNA form, the CDR3 reads TGTGCCAGCAGCTCCCAACCGACAGGGTTGAAGACCCAGTACTTC. As protein: CASSSQPTGLKTQYF. The J gene is TRBJ2-5, the V gene TRBV7-8; 7 bases fit TRBD1. This CDR3 contains 15 residues. The V and J ends lost 4 bases and 6 bases, in that order; junction bases with no gene match: 11. Germline assignment: CDR1 SGHVS and CDR2 FQNEAQ.

On this clone: The junction and the germline gene differ at one end; a read error may be behind it. The gene calls are TRBV10-3 and TRBJ2-2; 8 positions match TRBD2. Germline CDR1 reads ENHRY; CDR2 reads SYGVKD. CDR3 length: 14 amino acids. In nucleotides, the CDR3 is TGTGCCAGCAGTTCATCTAGCGGGACCGGGGAGCTGTTTTTT. As protein: CASSSSSGTGELFF.

The J gene is TRBJ2-1, the V gene TRBV19; 7 bases agree with TRBD2. The germline CDR1 and CDR2 sequences are LNHDA and SQIVND (reference sequence). V lost 5 bases to trimming and J lost 3 bases; unmatched junction nucleotides: 13. This CDR3 is built from 17 residues. The CDR3 coding sequence is TGTGCCAGTAGTCCTCGATCTAGCGGATCTTACTACAATGAGCAGTTCTTC. This sequence encodes CASSPRSSGSYYNEQFF.